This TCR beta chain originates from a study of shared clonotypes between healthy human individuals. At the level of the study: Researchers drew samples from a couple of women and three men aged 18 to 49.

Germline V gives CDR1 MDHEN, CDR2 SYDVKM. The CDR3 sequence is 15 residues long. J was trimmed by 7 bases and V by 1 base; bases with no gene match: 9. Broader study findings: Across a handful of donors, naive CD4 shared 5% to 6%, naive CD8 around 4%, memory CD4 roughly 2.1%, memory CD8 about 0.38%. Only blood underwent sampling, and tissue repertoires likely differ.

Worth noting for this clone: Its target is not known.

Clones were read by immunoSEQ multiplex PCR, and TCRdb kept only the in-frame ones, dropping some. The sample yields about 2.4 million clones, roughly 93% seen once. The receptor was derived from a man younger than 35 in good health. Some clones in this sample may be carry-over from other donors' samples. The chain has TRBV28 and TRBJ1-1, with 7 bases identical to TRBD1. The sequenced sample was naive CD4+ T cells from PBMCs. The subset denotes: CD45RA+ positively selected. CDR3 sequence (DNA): TGTGCCAGCAGTTTATACAGGGGTAATACCATTGAAGCTTTCTTT. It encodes CASSLYRGNTIEAFF. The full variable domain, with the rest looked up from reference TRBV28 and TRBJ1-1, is DVKVTQSSRYLVKRTGEKVFLECVQDMDHENMFWYRQDPGLGLRLIYFSYDVKMKEKGDIPEGYSVSREKKERFSLILESASTNQTSMYLCASSLYRGNTIEAFFGQGTRLTVV.